Listed here are 6 T cell receptor beta chains from one sample, sequenced in a study of T-cell reconstitution after alpha-beta-depleted transplantation in children. A TCRbeta library incorporating unique molecular identifiers was prepared. TCRdb reprocessed the PCR reads via MiXCR and lists one record per CDR3 protein. The profile shows approximately 210,000 distinct CDR3 sequences, approximately 15% of them singletons. The sequences come from PBMCs, mostly from graft donor cells, collected 360 days after TCRalphabeta/CD19-depleted stem cell transplant. All receptors come from a male patient aged 2 to 9 who had a stem cell transplant for acute lymphoblastic leukemia, so the T cells may come from the graft donor.

This clonotype was counted only a few times. The chain's CDR3 is CASSLLGRNPTDTQYF. The CDR3 bases are TGTGCCAGCAGTTTACTTGGCAGAAACCCCACAGATACGCAGTATTTT. V and J are TRBV27 and TRBJ2-3; D remains unclear. The CDR3 runs to 16 residues. V shed 2 bases and J shed 2 bases, with 14 bases lying between them. Germline CDR1 is MNHEY and CDR2 is SMNVEV (reference sequence).

This clonotype appeared a few times. The chain recombines TRBV7-2 with TRBJ2-5, with 13 nucleotides matching TRBD2. After removal of 3 bases from V and 5 bases from J, the junction contained 9 bases not matched to a gene. Germline values: CDR1 SGHTA, CDR2 FQGNSA. The CDR3 contains 17 residues. The CDR3 reads CASSFRLAGGPKETQYF. The CDR3 region has the DNA TGTGCCAGCAGCTTCCGACTAGCGGGGGGACCAAAGGAGACCCAGTACTTC.

The chain joins TRBV28 to TRBJ1-4; D uncertain. Germline lookup yields CDR1 MDHEN and CDR2 SYDVKM. With 3 bases removed from V and 4 bases from J, the gap between germline ends came to 15 bases. CDR3 length: 16 amino acids. CDR3 loop: CASSFASWDFNEKLFF. CDR3 sequence (DNA): TGTGCCAGCAGTTTCGCCTCTTGGGATTTTAATGAAAAACTGTTTTTT.

This chain links TRBV5-1 with TRBJ1-4; 7 nucleotides line up with TRBD1. The CDR3 is 16 amino acids. CDR1 is SGHRS, CDR2 YFSETQ, per germline. V gave up 4 bases and J gave up 8 bases; unmatched junction bases: 14. The CDR3 loop reads CASSVDGQAFGEKLFF. The DNA for the CDR3 is TGCGCCAGCAGCGTGGATGGACAGGCCTTCGGGGAAAAACTGTTTTTT.

This clonotype was seen once. The chain is built from TRBV7-9 and TRBJ2-1, with 9 bases fitting TRBD1. Germline lookup yields CDR1 SEHNR and CDR2 FQNEAQ (reference sequence). The trim removed 1 base at V and 8 bases at J, leaving 3 bases unmatched. This CDR3 contains 14 residues. Here the CDR3 reads CASSLGTGVDEQFF. For the CDR3, the DNA is TGTGCCAGCAGCTTAGGGACAGGGGTGGATGAGCAGTTCTTC.

This clonotype was detected a few times. The chain combines TRBV7-9 with TRBJ2-1; perhaps TRBD2 as D (5 bases). Trimming stripped 5 bases from V and 4 bases from J, with 15 bases between. The CDR3 contains 15 residues. The germline CDR1 and CDR2 sequences are SEHNR and FQNEAQ (reference sequence). CDR3 bases: TGTGCCAGCAGCCCGGAGGTCCCTCTTTACAATGAGCAGTTCTTC. Translation gives CASSPEVPLYNEQFF.